A selection of T cell receptor beta chains follows, all from one sample in a study of blood T cell repertoires in COVID-19. Sequencing was performed with immunoSEQ multiplex PCR; in TCRdb, only in-frame clones are kept and a portion is missing. Among fewer than 110,000 clones, about 80% were seen once, and the ten largest hold approximately 4.3%. Sequencing was carried out using peripheral blood. All receptors come from a man in his 70s with acute or convalescent COVID-19. The CDR3 runs from the conserved cysteine through the conserved F or W. D genes are given only for firm matches. Size is omitted from some rows. Given values are once, few, many or a class for expanded clones.

TRBV10-2	TRBD2	NA	TRBJ2-1	CASSESFAGGPYNEQFF	TGCGCCAGCAGTGAGTCTTTCGCGGGGGGGCCCTACAATGAGCAGTTCTTC
TRBV25-1	NA	NA	TRBJ1-2	CASSESPLQGYTF	TGTGCCAGCAGTGAATCCCCCCTACAGGGCTACACCTTC
TRBV7-2	TRBD1	NA	TRBJ1-3	CASSLEATGGWNTIYF	TGTGCCAGCAGCTTAGAAGCCACAGGGGGGTGGAACACCATATATTTT
TRBV4-3	NA	NA	TRBJ1-2	CASSQVLGGGYGYTF	TGCGCCAGCAGCCAAGTTTTGGGCGGAGGCTATGGCTACACCTTC
TRBV29-1	TRBD2	NA	TRBJ2-5	CSVAGTRVETQYF	TGCAGCGTCGCCGGGACTAGGGTAGAGACCCAGTACTTC
TRBV19	TRBD1	NA	TRBJ2-2	CASTSGTGYTGELFF	TGTGCCAGTACTTCCGGGACAGGCTACACCGGGGAGCTGTTTTTT
TRBV5-4	NA	few	TRBJ1-2	CASKGGVDSLGYGYTF	TGTGCCAGCAAAGGAGGGGTGGATTCCTTAGGGTATGGCTACACCTTC
TRBV9	TRBD1	NA	TRBJ2-1	CASSVGLGQGIDEQFF	TGTGCCAGCAGCGTAGGTTTGGGACAGGGGATCGATGAGCAGTTCTTC
TRBV2	TRBD1	NA	TRBJ1-5	CASSPGTVGQPQHF	TGTGCCAGCAGCCCCGGGACAGTTGGACAGCCCCAGCATTTT
TRBV6-6	NA	NA	TRBJ1-3	CASSSGSGNTIYF	TGTGCCAGCAGTTCCGGGTCCGGAAACACCATATATTTT
TRBV29-1	NA	NA	TRBJ2-3	CSVPLAGPTDTQYF	TGCAGCGTTCCGTTGGCGGGGCCCACAGATACGCAGTATTTT
TRBV5-4	TRBD1	NA	TRBJ2-7	CASSNRQGVGEQYF	TGTGCCAGCAGCAACCGGCAGGGGGTAGGGGAGCAGTACTTC
TRBV11-3	NA	NA	TRBJ2-5	CASSRSAEETQYF	TGTGCCAGCAGCCGATCAGCGGAGGAGACCCAGTACTTC
TRBV19	TRBD1	NA	TRBJ2-1	CASSPGQGDEQFF	TGTGCCAGTAGCCCGGGACAGGGTGATGAGCAGTTCTTC
TRBV12-3/TRBV12-4	NA	NA	TRBJ1-2	CASNFGGFYGYTF	TGTGCCAGCAATTTCGGCGGGTTCTATGGCTACACCTTC
TRBV29-1	NA	NA	TRBJ1-2	CSVAAGRDYGYTF	TGCAGCGTTGCGGCGGGGAGGGACTATGGCTACACCTTC
TRBV12-3/TRBV12-4	NA	NA	TRBJ1-4	CASSPGVNEKLFF	TGTGCCAGCAGTCCGGGAGTTAATGAAAAACTGTTTTTT
TRBV9	NA	NA	TRBJ2-1	CASGLTGSYNEQFF	TGTGCCAGCGGACTGACAGGCTCCTACAATGAGCAGTTCTTC
TRBV10-3	NA	NA	TRBJ1-1	CAIRNREPNTEAFF	TGTGCCATCAGGAACAGGGAACCCAACACTGAAGCTTTCTTT
TRBV5-1	NA	NA	TRBJ2-7	CASSPSRDLGYEQYF	TGCGCCAGCAGCCCGTCACGGGACTTGGGTTACGAGCAGTACTTC
TRBV12-2	NA	NA	TRBJ2-1	CASRFRTVSSYNEQFF	TGTGCAAGTCGCTTCAGGACAGTGAGCTCCTACAATGAGCAGTTCTTC
TRBV19	TRBD1	NA	TRBJ1-5	CASTKTGGGIQPQHF	TGTGCCAGTACTAAGACAGGGGGCGGAATTCAGCCCCAGCATTTT
TRBV6-1	TRBD2	NA	TRBJ2-1	CASSEPGLGLHNEQFF	TGTGCCAGCAGTGAACCCGGACTAGGACTCCACAATGAGCAGTTCTTC
TRBV5-4	TRBD1	NA	TRBJ1-1	CASSPGQGRLITEAFF	TGTGCCAGCAGCCCAGGACAGGGCAGATTGATCACTGAAGCTTTCTTT
TRBV11-2	NA	NA	TRBJ2-1	CASSSQVEPYNEQFF	TGTGCCAGCAGCTCGCAGGTCGAGCCGTACAATGAGCAGTTCTTC
TRBV27	NA	NA	TRBJ1-1	CASNAPGQTTEAFF	TGTGCCAGCAATGCCCCGGGACAAACAACTGAAGCTTTCTTT
TRBV29-1	TRBD1	few	TRBJ1-2	CSVGTGANYGYTF	TGCAGCGTTGGGACAGGGGCTAACTATGGCTACACCTTC
TRBV11-2	NA	NA	TRBJ1-1	CASSLDQGISFF	TGTGCCAGCAGCTTAGATCAGGGAATATCTTTCTTT
TRBV9	TRBD1	NA	TRBJ1-1	CASSVGPGTGGAVNTEAFF	TGTGCCAGCAGCGTAGGTCCGGGGACAGGGGGCGCGGTCAACACTGAAGCTTTCTTT
TRBV18	NA	NA	TRBJ1-1	CASSPAQGIAEAFF	TGTGCCAGCTCACCCGCACAGGGTATCGCTGAAGCTTTCTTT
TRBV4-3	NA	NA	TRBJ1-2	CASSAEPVNGYTF	TGCGCCAGCAGCGCCGAACCGGTGAATGGCTACACCTTC
TRBV19	TRBD2	NA	TRBJ2-3	CASSMETSGVTDTQYF	TGTGCCAGTAGTATGGAGACTAGCGGGGTCACAGATACGCAGTATTTT
TRBV6-5	TRBD1	NA	TRBJ2-2	CASNPTGGTGELFF	TGTGCCAGCAACCCGACAGGGGGGACCGGGGAGCTGTTTTTT
TRBV5-6	TRBD2	NA	TRBJ2-1	CASSLNGLAELNEQFF	TGTGCCAGCAGCTTGAATGGACTAGCGGAACTCAATGAGCAGTTCTTC
TRBV7-3	TRBD1	few	TRBJ2-2	CASSLRDRGAPGELFF	TGTGCCAGCAGCCTGAGGGACAGGGGAGCGCCCGGGGAGCTGTTTTTT
TRBV3-1/TRBV3-2	TRBD1	NA	TRBJ1-1	CASSQDGRGYVTEAFF	TGTGCCAGCAGCCAAGACGGCAGGGGGTATGTCACTGAAGCTTTCTTT
TRBV6-5	NA	NA	TRBJ2-3	CASSYGRTVPDTQYF	TGTGCCAGCAGTTACGGCAGGACTGTTCCAGATACGCAGTATTTT
TRBV19	NA	NA	TRBJ1-5	CASSKAGSHQPQHF	TGTGCCAGTAGTAAGGCAGGGTCCCATCAGCCCCAGCATTTT
TRBV27	TRBD2	few	TRBJ2-2	CASRPTSGGPTGELFF	TGTGCCAGCAGACCAACTAGCGGGGGGCCCACCGGGGAGCTGTTTTTT
TRBV27	NA	NA	TRBJ1-6	CASSHGRVGGSNSPLHF	TGTGCCAGCAGCCACGGGCGGGTAGGAGGTTCTAATTCACCCCTCCACTTT
TRBV9	NA	NA	TRBJ1-1	CASSVFDRTANTEAFF	TGTGCCAGCAGCGTCTTCGACAGGACGGCGAACACTGAAGCTTTCTTT
TRBV2	NA	NA	TRBJ1-6	CASSVLQTENSPLHF	TGTGCCAGCAGTGTACTTCAGACAGAAAATTCACCCCTCCACTTT
TRBV7-9	TRBD2	NA	TRBJ2-5	CASSLGTSGGHQETQYF	TGTGCCAGCAGCTTAGGAACTAGCGGGGGCCATCAAGAGACCCAGTACTTC
TRBV19	TRBD1	few	TRBJ2-1	CASSSRQGGSNEQFF	TGTGCCAGTAGTTCTCGACAGGGGGGTTCCAATGAGCAGTTCTTC
TRBV27	NA	NA	TRBJ1-2	CASLSRGYGYTF	TGTGCCAGCCTTAGCAGGGGATATGGCTACACCTTC
TRBV5-1	TRBD2	NA	TRBJ2-2	CASSKGLASTGELFF	TGCGCCAGCAGCAAGGGACTAGCGAGCACCGGGGAGCTGTTTTTT
TRBV3-1/TRBV3-2	NA	NA	TRBJ2-3	CASSQVAGTDTQYF	TGTGCCAGCAGCCAAGTTGCGGGCACAGATACGCAGTATTTT
TRBV19	NA	NA	TRBJ1-2	CASSPTGNYGYTF	TGTGCCAGTAGTCCGACGGGAAACTATGGCTACACCTTC
TRBV7-8	NA	NA	TRBJ2-7	CASTVGDGEQYF	TGTGCCAGCACCGTAGGGGATGGGGAGCAGTACTTC
TRBV19	NA	NA	TRBJ1-2	CASSRYGGYTF	TGTGCCAGTAGTAGGTACGGTGGCTACACCTTC
TRBV6-6	NA	NA	TRBJ2-1	CASSHSGDTLGNEQFF	TGTGCCAGCAGCCACTCTGGGGACACACTGGGGAATGAGCAGTTCTTC
TRBV24-1	NA	NA	TRBJ2-2	CATSDLQAPGELFF	TGTGCCACCAGTGATTTGCAGGCCCCCGGGGAGCTGTTTTTT
TRBV19	TRBD1	NA	TRBJ2-3	CASSIDPGTEVDTQYF	TGTGCCAGTAGTATAGATCCCGGGACAGAGGTAGATACGCAGTATTTT
TRBV7-2	TRBD1	NA	TRBJ1-2	CASSSRQGKAYGYTF	TGTGCCAGCAGCAGTAGACAGGGGAAAGCTTATGGCTACACCTTC
TRBV5-6	NA	NA	TRBJ1-1	CASSPVGGTEAFF	TGTGCCAGCAGCCCCGTGGGAGGGACTGAAGCTTTCTTT